What follows are 13 T cell receptor beta chains derived from one specimen sequenced in a study of blood T cell repertoires in COVID-19. TCRdb's copy holds only in-frame clones and misses some; the assay was immunoSEQ multiplex PCR. The table has some 430,000 clones, roughly 91% seen once. The sequenced sample was PBMCs or T cells enriched from blood (not recorded which). These receptors all stem from a young man who had recovered from COVID-19.

In regard to this clone: The same CDR3 is also encoded by other DNA sequences in this sample. CDR3 DNA: TGTGCCAGCAGCTTAGGGCAGGGTGGTGAAAAACTGTTTTTT. Protein product: CASSLGQGGEKLFF. The V gene is TRBV7-9, the J gene TRBJ1-4; possible D gene TRBD1, 5 bases. From germline, CDR1 is SEHNR and CDR2 FQNEAQ (reference sequence). Trimming cost V 1 base and J 7 bases, with 10 bases left between them. The CDR3 contains 14 residues.

The CDR3 loop reads CASSLRLDPNEQFF. The CDR3 DNA reads as TGTGCCAGCAGTTTACGGCTAGACCCCAATGAGCAGTTCTTC. The chain links TRBV28 to TRBJ2-1; no firm D call. V lost 2 bases, J lost 6 bases, and 11 bases lay in between. CDR3 length: 14 residues. Germline-derived CDR1 and CDR2 are MDHEN and SYDVKM.

The chain carries TRBV4-1 and TRBJ2-2; no clear D. Germline CDR1 reads MGHRA; CDR2 reads YSYEKL. The V end was cut by 2 bases, the J end by 2 bases, with 9 bases between. The CDR3 contains 15 residues. The CDR3 is CASSQFQENTGELFF. CDR3 bases: TGCGCCAGCAGCCAATTCCAGGAAAACACCGGGGAGCTGTTTTTT.

This clone was detected only once. V usage is TRBV9 and J usage is TRBJ2-2, with D perhaps matching TRBD1 (6 bases). This CDR3 is built from 16 residues. Trimming took off 3 bases at V and 6 bases at J, with 18 bases between the two ends. Germline V gene data show CDR1 as SGDLS and CDR2 as YYNGEE. The CDR3 bases are TGTGCCAGCAGCGCCTTACCCGACAGGCCTGCCGGGGAGCTGTTTTTT. It specifies CASSALPDRPAGELFF. Variable domain in full (rest from reference TRBV9 and TRBJ2-2): DSGVTQTPKHLITATGQRVTLRCSPRSGDLSVYWYQQSLDQGLQFLIQYYNGEERAKGNILERFSAQQFPDLHSELNLSSLELGDSALYFCASSALPDRPAGELFFGEGSRLTVL.

The CDR3 DNA follows: TGTGCCAGCGTGTCCCTTGGCCCTAATCAGCCCCAGCATTTT. It codes for CASVSLGPNQPQHF. V is TRBV28 and J is TRBJ1-5; D uncertain. Germline V gives CDR1 MDHEN, CDR2 SYDVKM. V shed 8 bases and J shed 4 bases, with 15 bases lying between them. This CDR3 is 14 amino acids long.

The V call is TRBV18, the J call TRBJ2-1; D might be TRBD2 (6 bases). Trimming cost V 3 bases and J 8 bases, with 14 bases left between them. The germline V gene encodes CDR1 KGHSH and CDR2 LQKENI. The CDR3 contains 14 residues. As DNA, the CDR3 is TGTGCCAGCTCACCGTACGGAGGGGATGATGAGCAGTTCTTC. Residues: CASSPYGGDDEQFF.

The chain carries TRBV7-8 and TRBJ2-3, with TRBD2 matching over 10 bases. V shed 3 bases and J 4 bases; nucleotides not matched to a gene: 4. The germline V gene encodes CDR1 SGHVS and CDR2 FQNEAQ. This CDR3 has 15 amino acids. CDR3 sequence (DNA): TGTGCCAGCAGCTTTGTACTAGCGGGGCCAGATACGCAGTATTTT. Protein sequence: CASSFVLAGPDTQYF.

The J gene is TRBJ1-2, the V gene TRBV7-9; D is ambiguous. Germline-derived CDR1 and CDR2 are SEHNR and FQNEAQ (reference sequence). The CDR3 is 11 residues long. V lost 11 bases to trimming and J lost 0 bases, with 7 bases between them. The CDR3 DNA sequence: TGTGCCGGTGAGACTAACTATGGCTACACCTTC. Residues: CAGETNYGYTF.

The V call is TRBV5-1, the J call TRBJ1-5; TRBD1 might be the D (5 bases). The V and J ends lost 0 bases and 4 bases respectively, with 8 bases between them. In germline, CDR1 is SGHRS, CDR2 YFSETQ. The CDR3 is 14 residues long. The CDR3 spells CASSLVGGNQPQHF. CDR3 DNA: TGCGCCAGCAGCTTGGTGGGGGGGAATCAGCCCCAGCATTTT.

The J gene is TRBJ2-6, the V gene TRBV4-1, with 7 bases fitting TRBD1. The germline V gene encodes CDR1 MGHRA and CDR2 YSYEKL. V dropped 1 base and J dropped 0; count of bases not matched to a gene: 6. The CDR3 has 18 amino acids. The CDR3 reads CASSQVGQKASGANVLTF. The CDR3 DNA is TGCGCCAGCAGCCAAGTGGGACAGAAAGCCTCTGGGGCCAACGTCCTGACTTTC.

The J gene is TRBJ2-7, the V gene TRBV28; 10 nucleotides agree with TRBD2. V trimming: 6 bases; J trimming: 6 bases; junction bases outside the gene matches: 11. This CDR3 region has 15 residues. Looked up from germline, CDR1 is MDHEN and CDR2 is SYDVKM. The CDR3 nucleotides are TGTGCCAGCAGCCATCTAGCGGGAGTAGGGCTCGAGCAGTACTTC. Encoded protein: CASSHLAGVGLEQYF.

J is TRBJ2-7 and V is TRBV11-2; 7 nucleotides match TRBD1. The CDR3 totals 13 residues. The junction had 4 bases not matched to a gene; V was cut back by 5 bases and J by 3 bases. Germline values: CDR1 SGHAT, CDR2 FQNNGV. The CDR3 loop reads CASSPDRVYEQYF. The CDR3 DNA follows: TGTGCCAGCAGCCCCGACAGGGTCTACGAGCAGTACTTC.

The chain employs TRBV27 and TRBJ1-1; 8 nucleotides match TRBD1. The CDR3 length is 14 residues. The junction had 2 bases not matched to a gene; V was cut back by 3 bases and J by 2 bases. Germline V lookup: CDR1 MNHEY, CDR2 SMNVEV (reference sequence). CDR3 DNA sequence: TGTGCCAGCAGTTTCCAGGGGGCTAACACTGAAGCTTTCTTT. Encoded protein: CASSFQGANTEAFF.